This T cell receptor (beta chain) was observed in a study of neoadjuvant nivolumab and ipilimumab in lung cancer. CDR1 and CDR2 (germline): ENHRY, SYGVKD. This CDR3 is 11 amino acids long. Trimming left V 6 bases short and J 0 bases short, with 2 bases between. Using immunoSEQ multiplex PCR, the repertoire was profiled, and TCRdb retains in-frame clones only, with some absent. Among approximately 19,000 clones listed, 87% were seen once. J is TRBJ1-1 and V is TRBV10-3; unclear D gene. The sequence was collected from an adult with non-small cell lung cancer. The material was peripheral blood, obtained before neoadjuvant nivolumab, alone or with ipilimumab. In nucleotides, the CDR3 is TGTGCCATCAGCCTGAACACTGAAGCTTTCTTT. Residues: CAISLNTEAFF.